What follows are 22 T cell receptor beta chains derived from one specimen sequenced in a study of blood T cells in healthy people across ages. Next came a second PCR, run for about 6 to 12 cycles, which used a sample-barcoded 5' primer along with a J-beta primer mix. TCRdb used MiXCR to reprocess the 5' RACE reads, holding one entry per CDR3 protein. The table shows 750,000 to 950,000 distinct CDR3 sequences, with about a quarter occurring only once. Another study also made use of these data, one on T cells of mothers and their children.

Source material: blood. The receptors stem from a boy aged 5-17 years in good health.

The chain uses TRBV18 and TRBJ2-3, with no clear D. Trimming shortened V by 2 bases and J by 4 bases, and 10 bases separated the two germline ends. CDR3 length: 14 amino acids. Germline CDR1 and CDR2: KGHSH and LQKENI. The CDR3 sequence is CASSPDGFADTQYF. DNA for the CDR3: TGTGCCAGCTCACCAGACGGATTCGCAGATACGCAGTATTTT.

This chain uses TRBV6-6 with TRBJ2-7; maybe TRBD1 (5 bases). The CDR3 has 15 amino acids. Germline V gives CDR1 MNHNY, CDR2 SVGAGI (reference sequence). Trimming took 5 bases from V and 2 from J, leaving 16 bases between them. CDR3 sequence reads: CASSRQGEKTYEQYF. Written as DNA, the CDR3 is TGTGCCAGCAGTCGGCAGGGCGAAAAAACCTACGAGCAGTACTTC.

Regarding this clonotype: The junction does not match germline at one end; this may be a read error. The rearrangement links TRBV6-5 to TRBJ2-1; 8 bases map to TRBD1. Germline V lookup: CDR1 MNHEY, CDR2 SVGAGI. There are 16 residues in the CDR3. CDR3 nucleotides: TGTGCCAGCAGTTTACAGGGGGTGAGGGCCTACAATGAGCAGCTCTTC. This codes for CASSLQGVRAYNEQLF.

The gene calls are TRBV12-3 or TRBV12-4 and TRBJ2-5, with a possible D match to TRBD2 (5 bases). The J call may be in error: the DNA end matches TRBJ2-7 better. The CDR3 runs to 15 residues. The CDR3, as DNA: TGTGCCAGCAGTTCAACCTCGGGGTCAGAAGACGAGCAGTACTTC. It specifies CASSSTSGSEDEQYF.

The rearrangement links TRBV21-1 to TRBJ2-5; the tabulated D call, TRBD1, remains unverified against the DNA. TRBV21-1 is a recognized pseudogene. The CDR3 has 16 amino acids. This CDR3 reads CASSLSGGLNQETQYF. DNA of the CDR3: TGTGCCAGCAGCTTAAGCGGGGGGCTGAACCAAGAGACCCAGTACTTC.

Concerning this clonotype itself: An end of the junction differs from the germline gene, which may be a read error. This chain links TRBV7-8 with TRBJ2-3; D tentatively fits TRBD1 or TRBD2 (6 bases each). The CDR3 runs to 15 residues. Germline CDR1 and CDR2: SGHVS and FQNEAQ. The chain's CDR3 is CAGSLGGTNTDTQYF. The CDR3 DNA is TGTGCCGGCAGCTTAGGGGGGACGAACACAGATACGCAGTATTTT.

The J gene is TRBJ2-7, the V gene TRBV7-9; 7 positions agree with TRBD1. The V segment lost 4 bases and the J segment 7 bases; nucleotides outside the gene matches: 10. Germline assignment: CDR1 SEHNR and CDR2 FQNEAQ (reference sequence). This CDR3 is 14 amino acids long. As DNA, the CDR3 is TGTGCCAGCAGCTCCCTACCGACAGGGCATGAGCAGTACTTC. Translated: CASSSLPTGHEQYF.

This clonotype was seen more than once but under ten times. At one end, the junction sequence differs from germline, possibly due to a read error. This chain connects TRBV7-2 to TRBJ2-4; D unresolved. Germline-derived CDR1 and CDR2 are SGHTA and FQGNSA. CDR3 length equals 16 residues. The CDR3 loop reads CASSYGPGRAKIIQYF. The CDR3 DNA follows: TGTGCCAGCAGCTACGGGCCAGGTCGAGCCAAAATCATTCAGTACTTC.

The sample holds a few counts of this clonotype. This chain connects TRBV7-6 to TRBJ1-4, with no clear D. The CDR3 is 15 residues long. The V end lost 4 bases, the J end lost 5 bases, and 14 bases lay between the germline ends. Germline CDR1 and CDR2: SGHVS and FNYEAQ. The CDR3 sequence: CASSSPGSWNEKLFF. CDR3 in DNA: TGTGCCAGCAGCTCTCCGGGCTCCTGGAATGAAAAACTGTTTTTT.

The gene calls are TRBV6-5 and TRBJ2-5; D possibly corresponds to TRBD1 (5 bases). The CDR3 is 18 residues long. Deletions cut 4 bases from V and 3 bases from J, with 24 bases between. The germline CDR1 and CDR2 sequences are MNHEY and SVGAGI. As DNA, the CDR3 is TGTGCCAGCAGTTCCCTGAAGGGGCTAGGACGAGCCAAAGAGACCCAGTACTTC. As protein: CASSSLKGLGRAKETQYF.

This clonotype has more than one count but fewer than ten. The V call is TRBV2, the J call TRBJ2-1; 10 positions agree with TRBD2. The end of the DNA fits TRBJ2-5 better, so the J call may be wrong. The CDR3 is 14 residues long. Germline V gene data show CDR1 as SNHLY and CDR2 as FYNNEI. CDR3 protein: CASRAAGGPQTQYF. The DNA for the CDR3 is TGTGCCAGCAGAGCAGCGGGGGGGCCGCAGACCCAGTACTTC.

This clonotype has a count of ten or more. The chain couples TRBV12-3 or TRBV12-4 to TRBJ2-2; possible D gene TRBD1, 5 bases. V was cut by 7 bases and J by 6 bases, with 12 bases left in between. The CDR3 is 13 residues long. The CDR3 bases are TGTGCCAGCACCCTGGACATCCCCGGGGAGCTGTTTTTT. This gives the protein CASTLDIPGELFF.

The V and J genes are TRBV28 and TRBJ1-2; no clear D gene. V gave up 3 bases and J gave up 8 bases, with 13 bases separating them. The germline CDR1 and CDR2 sequences are MDHEN and SYDVKM. The CDR3 sequence is 13 residues long. The CDR3 bases are TGTGCCAGCAGTTTTTTCATTCGGGAGGGCTACACCTTC. This sequence encodes CASSFFIREGYTF.

The V gene is TRBV14, the J gene TRBJ2-5, with 12 nucleotides matching TRBD2. Gene TRBJ2-1 matches the end of the DNA better, so the J call may be wrong. There are 19 residues in the CDR3. CDR1 SGHDN and CDR2 FVKESK come from the germline V gene. The CDR3 loop is CASSQDTRVLAGGRGEQFF. The CDR3, as DNA: TGTGCCAGCAGCCAAGACACACGTGTCCTAGCGGGGGGGCGCGGTGAGCAGTTCTTC.

This clonotype appeared a few times. The chain links TRBV7-6 to TRBJ2-5; no definite D call. The CDR3 totals 15 residues. V was pared by 0 bases and J by 3 bases, with 11 bases between. Germline V gene lookup returns CDR1 SGHVS and CDR2 FNYEAQ. The chain's CDR3 is CASSLATALKETQYF. The CDR3 coding sequence is TGTGCCAGCAGCTTAGCAACCGCCTTAAAAGAGACCCAGTACTTC.

This clonotype has only a few counts. The rearrangement uses TRBV6-5 and TRBJ2-7; D gene uncertain. The CDR3 extends over 13 amino acids. The ends were cut back, 4 bases at V and 6 bases at J, with 13 bases in the middle. Per the germline V gene, CDR1 is MNHEY and CDR2 is SVGAGI. CDR3 sequence: CASSSRTAPEQYF. The CDR3 DNA reads as TGTGCCAGCAGTTCAAGGACGGCTCCCGAGCAGTACTTC.

Here the CDR3 DNA reads TGTGCCAGCACCGACCCGGGGGATGGAGAGACCCAGTACTTC. Amino acid sequence: CASTDPGDGETQYF. The genes are TRBV7-9 and TRBJ2-5; D might be TRBD2 (6 bases). The CDR3 runs to 14 residues. CDR1 SEHNR and CDR2 FQNEAQ come from the germline V gene (reference sequence). Trimming stripped 7 bases from V and 4 bases from J, with 16 bases between.

This sequence joins TRBV2 and TRBJ2-7; the match to TRBD2 covers 14 bases. The J segment lost 3 bases and the V segment lost 6 bases, leaving 7 bases of the junction unmatched. The CDR3 has 16 amino acids. Germline CDR1 is SNHLY and CDR2 is FYNNEI. CDR3 coding DNA: TGTGCCAGCAGGAAGGGACTAGCGGGGGAGCACTACGAGCAGTACTTC. This gives the protein CASRKGLAGEHYEQYF.

The V gene is TRBV11-2, the J gene TRBJ1-6; possibly TRBD1 for D (5 bases). This CDR3 has 13 residues. Trimming left V 4 bases short and J 9 bases short, with 10 bases between. Germline V gives CDR1 SGHAT, CDR2 FQNNGV. In DNA form, the CDR3 reads TGTGCCAGCAGCTGGGGCACGAGTTCACCCCTCCACTTT. It is translated as CASSWGTSSPLHF.

This clonotype was seen a few times. This sequence joins TRBV29-1 and TRBJ2-7; a possible D gene is TRBD1 (5 bases). Germline V lookup: CDR1 SQVTM, CDR2 ANQGSEA. The CDR3 length is 11 residues. V was cut by 6 bases and J by 3 bases, with 9 bases left in between. CDR3 region: CSVVDNYEQYF. As DNA, the CDR3 is TGCAGCGTAGTGGACAACTACGAGCAGTACTTC.

This clonotype was found many times. The chain recombines TRBV7-3 with TRBJ2-5, with TRBD2 matching over 9 bases. The CDR3 spans 15 residues. V lost 2 bases and J lost 4; bases outside the gene matches: 5. Germline lookup yields CDR1 SGHTA and CDR2 FQGTGA. In DNA form, the CDR3 reads TGTGCCAGCAGCTTATCCGGGACTAGCACAGAGACCCAGTACTTC. Translated, it gives CASSLSGTSTETQYF.

This clonotype was recorded a few times. The rearrangement links TRBV14 to TRBJ1-4; D is ambiguous. The CDR3 consists of 15 residues. Trimming removed 4 bases at V and 7 bases at J, with 16 bases between. CDR1 is SGHDN and CDR2 is FVKESK in the germline V gene. The CDR3 here is CASSRSGVRGEKLFF. CDR3 DNA sequence: TGTGCCAGCAGCCGCTCAGGCGTTCGGGGTGAAAAACTGTTTTTT.